A single sample gave rise to the 27 T cell receptor beta chains below, sequenced in a study of blood T cell repertoires in COVID-19. TCRdb's copy holds only in-frame clones and misses some; the assay was immunoSEQ multiplex PCR. The table shows about 240,000 clones, with 75% to 85% occurring only once. Sequenced input: peripheral blood. The receptor source for this set is a woman aged 60 to 75 with active or convalescent COVID-19.

The chain carries TRBV4-2 and TRBJ2-3; 8 bases align to TRBD2. Germline trimming cut 0 bases from V and 4 bases from J; bases unmatched to any gene: 9. The germline V gene has CDR1 LGHNA and CDR2 YNFKEQ. The CDR3 is 17 residues long. CDR3 sequence (DNA): TGTGCCAGCAGCCAAGATCTTGGGCGGGGGGTGGCAGATACGCAGTATTTT. Translated, it gives CASSQDLGRGVADTQYF.

The chain is built from TRBV10-2 and TRBJ2-6, with 11 bases lining up with TRBD1. The CDR3 has 16 amino acids. The V and J ends lost 8 bases and 4 bases, in that order; junction bases with no gene match: 7. Germline lookup yields CDR1 WSHSY and CDR2 SAAADI. The CDR3 DNA reads as TGCGCCAGCCTCGGACAGGGGGCGGCCGGGGCCAACGTCCTGACTTTC. Protein sequence: CASLGQGAAGANVLTF.

The rearrangement links TRBV10-3 to TRBJ2-7; weak D call: TRBD1 (5 bases). CDR1 and CDR2 from the germline V gene are ENHRY and SYGVKD. The CDR3 is 13 amino acids. The V gene lost 4 bases and the J gene lost 5 bases, with 12 bases spanning the gap. Here the CDR3 DNA reads TGTGCCATCAGTGGCGCAGGGTCTGACGAGCAGTACTTC. This codes for CAISGAGSDEQYF.

The rearrangement links TRBV9 to TRBJ2-1, with D uncertain. Trimming pared 1 base from V and 10 bases from J, leaving 6 bases between. CDR1 is SGDLS, CDR2 YYNGEE, per germline. CDR3 length: 11 amino acids. The CDR3 nucleotides read TGTGCCAGCAGCGTATTAGAAGAGCAGTTCTTC. It yields the protein CASSVLEEQFF.

The chain recombines TRBV24-1 with TRBJ1-1; 8 bases are a match to TRBD1. The CDR3 totals 16 residues. Per germline, CDR1 KGHDR and CDR2 SFDVKD. The junction had 4 bases not matched to a gene; V was cut back by 1 base and J by 1 base. The CDR3 region is CATSDFGGQENTEAFF. The CDR3 DNA is TGTGCCACCAGTGATTTTGGGGGACAGGAGAACACTGAAGCTTTCTTT.

J is TRBJ1-3 and V is TRBV6-5, with TRBD1 as a possible D gene (5 bases). Per germline, CDR1 MNHEY and CDR2 SVGAGI. The ends were cut back, 6 bases at V and 4 bases at J, with 13 bases in the middle. The CDR3 consists of 14 residues. CDR3 loop: CASRGLGPGNTIYF. The CDR3 region has the DNA TGTGCCAGCAGGGGTTTGGGGCCCGGAAACACCATATATTTT.

The rearrangement uses TRBV18 and TRBJ2-1; 8 bases are a match to TRBD1. Germline CDR1 and CDR2: KGHSH and LQKENI. V was pared by 0 bases and J by 3 bases, with 4 bases of the junction left unmatched. The length of the CDR3 is 16 residues. Here the CDR3 DNA reads TGTGCCAGCTCACCACCGACAGGGGCACTCTACAATGAGCAGTTCTTC. This encodes CASSPPTGALYNEQFF. The variable domain in full, with the rest retrieved from reference TRBV18 and TRBJ2-1, is NAGVMQNPRHLVRRRGQEARLRCSPMKGHSHVYWYRQLPEEGLKFMVYLQKENIIDESGMPKERFSAEFPKEGPSILRIQQVVRGDSAAYFCASSPPTGALYNEQFFGPGTRLTVL.

This clone was seen a few times. V usage is TRBV27 and J usage is TRBJ1-4; D might be TRBD1 (6 bases). The CDR3 consists of 14 residues. V gave up 6 bases and J gave up 7 bases, with 15 bases separating them. Germline assignment: CDR1 MNHEY and CDR2 SMNVEV (reference sequence). CDR3 residues: CASRGTGLLEKLFF. The DNA of the CDR3 is TGTGCCAGCAGGGGAACAGGGTTGCTTGAAAAACTGTTTTTT.

The chain has TRBV2 and TRBJ1-6, with 9 bases aligning to TRBD1. Germline V CDR1 and CDR2: SNHLY, FYNNEI. J lost 9 bases, V lost 6 bases, and 6 bases had no gene match. The CDR3 contains 14 residues. The CDR3 sequence: CASRRDRVSSPLHF. The CDR3 DNA reads TGTGCCAGCAGACGGGACAGGGTTAGTTCACCCCTCCACTTT.

V is TRBV7-6 and J is TRBJ1-2, with 10 bases lining up with TRBD1. V lost 2 bases, J lost 3 bases, and 18 bases stayed unmatched. CDR3 length: 20 amino acids. The germline gives CDR1 SGHVS, CDR2 FNYEAQ. The CDR3, as DNA: TGTGCCAGCAGCTTACCGTTAATCCGGGGGGGACAGGGGCGCGACTATGGCTACACCTTC. Its translation is CASSLPLIRGGQGRDYGYTF. Full variable domain (remainder filled in from reference TRBV7-6 and TRBJ1-2): GAGVSQSPRYKVTKRGQDVALRCDPISGHVSLYWYRQALGQGPEFLTYFNYEAQQDKSGLPNDRFSAERPEGSISTLTIQRTEQRDSAMYRCASSLPLIRGGQGRDYGYTFGSGTRLTVV.

This clone turned up a few times. The J gene is TRBJ1-2, the V gene TRBV27, with 7 bases that match TRBD1. Losses at the gene ends were 0 bases for V and 0 bases for J; bases not matched to a gene: 7. Germline CDR1 MNHEY, CDR2 SMNVEV (reference sequence). This CDR3 has 17 amino acids. In nucleotides, the CDR3 is TGTGCCAGCAGTTTATCGAGGGGGCGAGGTTCTAACTATGGCTACACCTTC. This gives the protein CASSLSRGRGSNYGYTF.

V usage is TRBV11-2 and J usage is TRBJ1-1; 8 bases are a match to TRBD1. This CDR3 contains 15 residues. After removal of 5 bases from V and 2 bases from J, the junction contained 7 bases not matched to a gene. Per germline, CDR1 SGHAT and CDR2 FQNNGV. The CDR3 loop is CASSPRQGTNTEAFF. CDR3 sequence (DNA): TGTGCCAGCAGCCCGCGACAGGGGACAAACACTGAAGCTTTCTTT.

The chain recombines TRBV5-8 with TRBJ1-2; 10 nucleotides agree with TRBD1. The ends lost 3 bases at V and 4 bases at J; junction bases unmatched: 3. This CDR3 has 14 residues. The germline V gene encodes CDR1 SGHTS and CDR2 YDEGEE. The CDR3: CASSWDRGRYGYTF. The CDR3 bases are TGTGCCAGCAGCTGGGACAGGGGACGCTATGGCTACACCTTC.

This clone has only one observation. The V and J genes are TRBV25-1 and TRBJ2-5, with 9 nucleotides matching TRBD1. The CDR3 spans 18 residues. Losses at the gene ends were 1 base for V and 7 bases for J; bases not matched to a gene: 16. Germline assignment: CDR1 MGHDK and CDR2 SYGVNS. The CDR3 sequence is CASSEWRKGQGPPGTQYF. As DNA, the CDR3 is TGTGCCAGCAGTGAATGGCGGAAAGGACAGGGGCCCCCGGGGACCCAGTACTTC.

V gene TRBV11-2 combines with J gene TRBJ1-3, with a possible D match to TRBD1 (6 bases). The CDR3 runs to 16 residues. Trimming removed 4 bases from V and 0 bases from J, with 13 bases in between. In germline, CDR1 is SGHAT, CDR2 FQNNGV. The chain's CDR3 is CASSSRDTSSGNTIYF. The DNA for the CDR3 is TGTGCCAGCAGCTCCCGGGACACCAGCTCTGGAAACACCATATATTTT.

The rearrangement links TRBV2 to TRBJ2-5; tentatively, D is TRBD2 (5 bases). CDR1 and CDR2 from the germline V gene are SNHLY and FYNNEI. V lost 7 bases to trimming and J lost 1 base, with 13 bases between them. This CDR3 has 14 residues. The CDR3 here is CASTLRVLQETQYF. The CDR3 region has the DNA TGTGCCAGCACCCTGCGGGTACTCCAAGAGACCCAGTACTTC.

This sequence joins TRBV6-5 and TRBJ2-5; 11 nucleotides align to TRBD1. The CDR3 totals 14 residues. CDR1 MNHEY and CDR2 SVGAGI come from the germline V gene. After removal of 7 bases from V and 2 bases from J, the junction contained 3 bases not matched to a gene. The CDR3 loop reads CASNGDRGQETQYF. CDR3 sequence (DNA): TGTGCCAGCAACGGGGACAGGGGGCAAGAGACCCAGTACTTC.

The CDR3 loop reads CSASLDRGRSPLHF. The DNA of the CDR3 is TGCAGTGCTAGTTTGGACAGGGGGCGATCACCCCTCCACTTT. The V and J genes are TRBV20-1 and TRBJ1-6, with 11 bases that match TRBD1. Losses at the gene ends were 3 bases for V and 10 bases for J; bases not matched to a gene: 5. In germline, CDR1 is DFQATT, CDR2 SNEGSKA (reference sequence). The CDR3 contains 14 residues.

The CDR3 here is CASSPEGGRNEKLFF. In DNA, the CDR3 is TGCGCCAGCAGCCCCGAGGGGGGGCGCAATGAAAAACTGTTTTTT. The chain combines TRBV5-1 with TRBJ1-4; D possibly corresponds to TRBD1 (6 bases). The CDR3 length is 15 residues. The germline V gene encodes CDR1 SGHRS and CDR2 YFSETQ. Trimming left V 4 bases short and J 5 bases short, with 15 bases between.

The rearrangement joins TRBV7-8 to TRBJ1-2; D is perhaps TRBD1 (5 bases). This CDR3 has 12 residues. Germline values: CDR1 SGHVS, CDR2 FQNEAQ. V was shortened by 4 bases and J by 9 bases, with 12 bases between the two germline ends. The CDR3 DNA reads as TGTGCCAGCAGCTCCACAGGTCTGAGCTACACCTTC. It is translated as CASSSTGLSYTF.

The chain recombines TRBV2 with TRBJ1-5, with D uncertain. The CDR3 loop spans 16 amino acids. The germline gives CDR1 SNHLY, CDR2 FYNNEI. V was shortened by 7 bases and J by 2 bases, with 18 bases between the two germline ends. In nucleotides, the CDR3 is TGTGCCAGCACCGAGCTGATGAGGAGGCGCAATCAGCCCCAGCATTTT. This encodes CASTELMRRRNQPQHF.

This chain uses TRBV18 with TRBJ1-2; no firm D call. The CDR3 spans 13 residues. Germline CDR1 KGHSH, CDR2 LQKENI. V lost 3 bases and J lost 6, with 11 bases in between. CDR3 bases: TGTGCCAGCTCACCCACGGACTTAGATGGCTACACCTTC. As protein: CASSPTDLDGYTF. The whole variable domain, remainder taken from reference TRBV18 and TRBJ1-2, is NAGVMQNPRHLVRRRGQEARLRCSPMKGHSHVYWYRQLPEEGLKFMVYLQKENIIDESGMPKERFSAEFPKEGPSILRIQQVVRGDSAAYFCASSPTDLDGYTFGSGTRLTVV.

The chain joins TRBV7-6 to TRBJ2-2, with D perhaps TRBD1 (6 bases). This CDR3 is built from 15 residues. V gave up 5 bases and J gave up 2 bases, with 12 bases separating them. Germline-derived CDR1 and CDR2 are SGHVS and FNYEAQ. This CDR3 is CASSPGQTNTGELFF. For the CDR3, the DNA is TGTGCCAGCAGCCCTGGACAGACCAACACCGGGGAGCTGTTTTTT.

The chain is built from TRBV3-1 (or the pseudogene TRBV3-2) and TRBJ1-2; TRBD1 is a possible D gene (6 bases). Germline V gives CDR1 LGHDT, CDR2 YNNKEL (reference sequence). The CDR3 has 18 residues. Trimming took 1 base from V and 5 from J, leaving 23 bases between them. CDR3 region: CASSQGHRVGVDRYGYTF. Here the CDR3 DNA reads TGTGCCAGCAGCCAAGGCCACAGGGTAGGGGTGGATCGGTATGGCTACACCTTC.

This clone turned up a few times. The gene calls are TRBV6-5 and TRBJ1-6, with TRBD1 identical over 11 bases. The CDR3 runs to 14 residues. Per germline, CDR1 MNHEY and CDR2 SVGAGI. The V and J ends lost 8 bases and 7 bases, in that order; junction bases with no gene match: 4. The CDR3 loop is CASGRDRGNSPLHF. DNA of the CDR3: TGTGCCAGCGGCCGGGACAGGGGGAATTCACCCCTCCACTTT.

In its sample, this clone was seen a few times. The chain couples TRBV18 to TRBJ1-1; 11 positions agree with TRBD1. The CDR3 spans 15 residues. Germline values: CDR1 KGHSH, CDR2 LQKENI. The V segment lost 3 bases and the J segment 4 bases; nucleotides outside the gene matches: 4. CDR3 bases: TGTGCCAGCTCACCGGACAGGGGGCTTGTCACTGAAGCTTTCTTT. It yields the protein CASSPDRGLVTEAFF.

This sequence joins TRBV27 and TRBJ1-1; 8 bases map to TRBD1. CDR1 and CDR2 (germline): MNHEY, SMNVEV (reference sequence). The CDR3 loop spans 14 amino acids. With V trimmed by 2 bases and J by 1 base, 0 bases remained unmatched. The CDR3: CASSLGTGNTEAFF. CDR3 sequence (DNA): TGTGCCAGCAGTTTAGGGACAGGGAACACTGAAGCTTTCTTT.